This T cell receptor (beta chain) was sequenced for a study of blood T cell repertoires in COVID-19. Study context: Both acute and convalescent COVID-19 samples were obtained from the United States, Italy and Spain. T cells, B-cell-depleted T cells, or PBMCs provided the cDNA or gDNA that served as material.

V lost 2 bases and J 7 bases, leaving 12 bases between the germline ends. Per the germline V gene, CDR1 is KGHSH and CDR2 is LQKENI. The CDR3 is made up of 13 amino acids. Per the original data handling: Estimates of nucleated cell counts were drawn from the amplification of reference gene primers. Repertoires were generated with immunoSEQ multiplex PCR, while TCRdb's copy carries only in-frame clones and drops some. D and trimming were read from the DNA, whereas the V and J calls and clone size are those reported in that table. Of around 240,000 clones in the sample, approximately 83% were seen once.

The source material was peripheral blood. The J gene is TRBJ2-7, the V gene TRBV18, with D perhaps matching TRBD1 (6 bases). This clonotype was obtained from a woman aged 45-60 years with acute or convalescent COVID-19. The CDR3 is CASSPLPDREQYF. Here the CDR3 DNA reads TGTGCCAGCTCACCATTACCAGACAGGGAGCAGTACTTC. The full variable domain, in which reference TRBV18 and TRBJ2-7 provide the parts outside the CDR3, is NAGVMQNPRHLVRRRGQEARLRCSPMKGHSHVYWYRQLPEEGLKFMVYLQKENIIDESGMPKERFSAEFPKEGPSILRIQQVVRGDSAAYFCASSPLPDREQYFGPGTRLTVT.